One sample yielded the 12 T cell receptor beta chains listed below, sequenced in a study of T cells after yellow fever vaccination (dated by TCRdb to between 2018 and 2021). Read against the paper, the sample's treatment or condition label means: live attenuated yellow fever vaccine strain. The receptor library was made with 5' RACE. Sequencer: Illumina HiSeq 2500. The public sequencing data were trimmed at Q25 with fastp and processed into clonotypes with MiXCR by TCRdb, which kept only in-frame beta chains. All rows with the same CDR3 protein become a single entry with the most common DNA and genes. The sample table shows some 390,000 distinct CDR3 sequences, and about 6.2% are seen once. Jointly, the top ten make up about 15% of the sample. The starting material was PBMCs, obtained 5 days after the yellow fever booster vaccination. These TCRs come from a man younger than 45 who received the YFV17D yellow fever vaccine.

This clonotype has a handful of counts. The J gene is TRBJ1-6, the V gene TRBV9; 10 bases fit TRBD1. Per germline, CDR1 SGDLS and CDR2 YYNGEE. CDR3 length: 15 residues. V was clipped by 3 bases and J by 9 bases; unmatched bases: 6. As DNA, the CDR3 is TGTGCCAGCAGCGACGGGACAGGGGATAGTTCACCCCTCCACTTT. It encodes CASSDGTGDSSPLHF. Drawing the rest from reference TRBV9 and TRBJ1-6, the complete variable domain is DSGVTQTPKHLITATGQRVTLRCSPRSGDLSVYWYQQSLDQGLQFLIQYYNGEERAKGNILERFSAQQFPDLHSELNLSSLELGDSALYFCASSDGTGDSSPLHFGNGTRLTVT.

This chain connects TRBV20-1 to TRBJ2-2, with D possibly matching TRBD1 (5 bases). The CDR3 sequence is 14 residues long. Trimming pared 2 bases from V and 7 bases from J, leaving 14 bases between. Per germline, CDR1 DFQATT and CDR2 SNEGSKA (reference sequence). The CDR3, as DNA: TGCAGTGCTAGACAGGGTGGGGCGTTCGGGGAGCTGTTTTTT. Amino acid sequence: CSARQGGAFGELFF.

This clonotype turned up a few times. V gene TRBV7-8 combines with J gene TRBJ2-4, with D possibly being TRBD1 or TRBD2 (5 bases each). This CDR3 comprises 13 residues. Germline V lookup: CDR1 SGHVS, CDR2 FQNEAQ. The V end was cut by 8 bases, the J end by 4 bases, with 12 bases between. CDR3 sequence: CASQGDGKNIQYF. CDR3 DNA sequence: TGTGCCAGCCAGGGAGACGGAAAAAACATTCAGTACTTC.

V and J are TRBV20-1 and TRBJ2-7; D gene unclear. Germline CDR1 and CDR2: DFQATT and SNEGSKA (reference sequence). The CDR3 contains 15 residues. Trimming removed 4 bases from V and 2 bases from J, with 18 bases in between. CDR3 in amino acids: CSANRRGLKTYEQYF. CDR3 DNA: TGCAGTGCTAATAGGCGTGGGCTCAAGACCTACGAGCAGTACTTC.

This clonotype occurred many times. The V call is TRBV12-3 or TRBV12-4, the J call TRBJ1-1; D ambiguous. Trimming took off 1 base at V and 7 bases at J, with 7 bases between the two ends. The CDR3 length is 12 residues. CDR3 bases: TGTGCCAGCAGTTTAGTTACGGGTGAAGCTTTCTTT. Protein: CASSLVTGEAFF.

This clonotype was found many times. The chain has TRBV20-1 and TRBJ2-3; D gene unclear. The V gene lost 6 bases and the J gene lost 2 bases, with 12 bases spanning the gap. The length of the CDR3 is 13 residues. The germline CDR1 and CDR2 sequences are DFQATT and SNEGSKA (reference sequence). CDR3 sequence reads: CSARVGATDTQYF. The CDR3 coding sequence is TGCAGTGCCCGAGTTGGAGCCACAGATACGCAGTATTTT.

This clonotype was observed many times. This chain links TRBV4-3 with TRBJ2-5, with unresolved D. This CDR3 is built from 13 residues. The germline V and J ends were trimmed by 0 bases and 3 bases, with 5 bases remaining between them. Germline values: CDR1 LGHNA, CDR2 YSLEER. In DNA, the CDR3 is TGCGCCAGCAGCCAAGATCAAAAAGAGACCCAGTACTTC. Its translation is CASSQDQKETQYF.

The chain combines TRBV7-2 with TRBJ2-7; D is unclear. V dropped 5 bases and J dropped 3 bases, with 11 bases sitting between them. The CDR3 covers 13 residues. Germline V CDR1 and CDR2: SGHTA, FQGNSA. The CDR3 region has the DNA TGTGCCAGCAGCGGCTCGTCCCTCTACGAGCAGTACTTC. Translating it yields CASSGSSLYEQYF.

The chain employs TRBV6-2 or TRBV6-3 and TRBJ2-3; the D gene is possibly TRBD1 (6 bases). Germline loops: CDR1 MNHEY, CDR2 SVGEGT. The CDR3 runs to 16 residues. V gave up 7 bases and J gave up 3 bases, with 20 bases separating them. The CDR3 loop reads CASTPRHRVGTDTQYF. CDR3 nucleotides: TGTGCCAGCACCCCACGTCACAGGGTCGGTACAGATACGCAGTATTTT.

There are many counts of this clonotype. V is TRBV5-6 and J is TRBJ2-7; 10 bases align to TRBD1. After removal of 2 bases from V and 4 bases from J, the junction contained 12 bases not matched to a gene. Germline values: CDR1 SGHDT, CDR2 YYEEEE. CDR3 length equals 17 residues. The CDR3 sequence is CASSFDRGLIGVYEQYF. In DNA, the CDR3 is TGTGCCAGCAGCTTTGACAGGGGGCTTATTGGGGTGTACGAGCAGTACTTC.

The CDR3 DNA sequence: TGCGCCAGCAGCACCGCAGGGTACCGGGAGGGCCCTGTCGGGGATACGCAGTATTTT. This codes for CASSTAGYREGPVGDTQYF. This rearrangement joins TRBV5-1 to TRBJ2-3; 8 bases fit TRBD2. This CDR3 has 19 residues. Germline loops: CDR1 SGHRS, CDR2 YFSETQ. The ends lost 4 bases at V and 6 bases at J; junction bases unmatched: 22.

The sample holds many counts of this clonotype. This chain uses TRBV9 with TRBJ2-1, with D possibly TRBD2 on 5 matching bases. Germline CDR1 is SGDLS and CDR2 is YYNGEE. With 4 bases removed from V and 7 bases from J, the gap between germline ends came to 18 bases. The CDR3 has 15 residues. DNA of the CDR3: TGTGCCAGCAGCCCACGAGGGCTAGGCGGAAATGAGCAGTTCTTC. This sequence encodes CASSPRGLGGNEQFF.